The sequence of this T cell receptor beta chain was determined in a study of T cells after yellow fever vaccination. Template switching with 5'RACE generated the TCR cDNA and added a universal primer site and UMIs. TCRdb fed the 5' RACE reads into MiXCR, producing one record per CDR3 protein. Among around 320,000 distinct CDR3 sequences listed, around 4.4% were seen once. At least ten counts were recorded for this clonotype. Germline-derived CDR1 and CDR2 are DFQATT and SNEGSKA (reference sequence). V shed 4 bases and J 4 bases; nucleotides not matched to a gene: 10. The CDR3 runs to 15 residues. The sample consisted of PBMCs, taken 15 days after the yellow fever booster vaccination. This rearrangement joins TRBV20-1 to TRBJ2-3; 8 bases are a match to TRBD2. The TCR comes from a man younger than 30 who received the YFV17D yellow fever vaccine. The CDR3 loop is CSAIDAGGRPDTQYF. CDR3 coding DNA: TGCAGTGCTATTGACGCGGGGGGCCGACCAGATACGCAGTATTTT.